This T cell receptor beta chain was sequenced in a study of early T cells in non-severe SARS-CoV-2 infection. TCRdb re-derived calls from the 5' RACE reads in MiXCR, one entry per CDR3 protein. The sample yields roughly 60,000 distinct CDR3 sequences, 6.5% to 8.5% seen once. V shed 0 bases and J 7 bases; nucleotides not matched to a gene: 12. The germline V gene has CDR1 DFQATT and CDR2 SNEGSKA (reference sequence). CDR3 length: 17 amino acids. The chain has TRBV20-1 and TRBJ2-1; TRBD2 agrees at 10 bases. This sequence was found in an adult who was a healthcare worker with PCR-confirmed SARS-CoV-2 infection or an uninfected control (not recorded which). Sequences were obtained from whole blood. CDR3 protein: CSARDYSGRRLRNEQFF. CDR3 coding DNA: TGCAGTGCTAGAGATTATAGCGGGAGGCGTCTTCGAAATGAGCAGTTCTTC.